This TCR beta chain was documented in a study of blood T cell repertoires in COVID-19. Authors' analysis steps: Estimation of nucleated cell counts relied on the amplification of reference gene primers. Profiling relied on immunoSEQ multiplex PCR, and the TCRdb table lists in-frame clones only, not all of them. V and J calls and clone size are given by that table; D and trimming were obtained from the DNA. The sample shows some 190,000 clones, roughly 88% of them seen only once. This clone has only one observation. Sequenced: peripheral blood. This clonotype was obtained from a man aged 18 to 29 with active or convalescent COVID-19.

CDR3 protein: CASSPLAGREATGQYF. In nucleotides, the CDR3 is TGTGCCAGCAGCCCCCTAGCCGGGCGGGAGGCAACGGGGCAGTACTTC. The gene calls are TRBV4-2 and TRBJ2-5; 8 bases align to TRBD2. Trimming at V came to 4 bases and at J to 11 bases, leaving 18 bases not matched to a gene. This CDR3 comprises 16 residues. Per germline, CDR1 LGHNA and CDR2 YNFKEQ.